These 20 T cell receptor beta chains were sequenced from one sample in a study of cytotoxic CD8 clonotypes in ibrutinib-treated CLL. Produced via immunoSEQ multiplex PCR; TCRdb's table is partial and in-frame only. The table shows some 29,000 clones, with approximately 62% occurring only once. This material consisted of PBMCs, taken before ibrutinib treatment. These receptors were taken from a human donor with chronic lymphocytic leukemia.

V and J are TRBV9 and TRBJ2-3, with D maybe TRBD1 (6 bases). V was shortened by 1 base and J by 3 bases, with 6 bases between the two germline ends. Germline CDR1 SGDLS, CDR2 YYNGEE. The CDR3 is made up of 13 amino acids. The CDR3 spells CASSVTGTDTQYF. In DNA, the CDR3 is TGTGCCAGCAGCGTAACAGGGACAGATACGCAGTATTTT.

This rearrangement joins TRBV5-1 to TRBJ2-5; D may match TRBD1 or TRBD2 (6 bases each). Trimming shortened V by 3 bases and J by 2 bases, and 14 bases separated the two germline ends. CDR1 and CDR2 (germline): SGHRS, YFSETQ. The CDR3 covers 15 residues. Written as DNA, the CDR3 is TGCGCCAGCAGCTATGGGGGGCCTCAACAAGAGACCCAGTACTTC. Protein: CASSYGGPQQETQYF.

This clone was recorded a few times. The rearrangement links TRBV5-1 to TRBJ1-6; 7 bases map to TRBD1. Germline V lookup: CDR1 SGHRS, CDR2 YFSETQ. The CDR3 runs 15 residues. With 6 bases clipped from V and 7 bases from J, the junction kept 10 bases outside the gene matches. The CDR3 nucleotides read TGCGCCAGCACAGAACAGGGGCGAGAGAATTCACCCCTCCACTTT. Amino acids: CASTEQGRENSPLHF.

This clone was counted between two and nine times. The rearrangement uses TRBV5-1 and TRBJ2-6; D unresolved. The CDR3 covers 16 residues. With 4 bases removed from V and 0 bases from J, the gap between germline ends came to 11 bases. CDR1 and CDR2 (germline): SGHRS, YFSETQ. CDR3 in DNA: TGCGCCAGCAGCGTAAGACCTGCCTCTGGGGCCAACGTCCTGACTTTC. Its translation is CASSVRPASGANVLTF.

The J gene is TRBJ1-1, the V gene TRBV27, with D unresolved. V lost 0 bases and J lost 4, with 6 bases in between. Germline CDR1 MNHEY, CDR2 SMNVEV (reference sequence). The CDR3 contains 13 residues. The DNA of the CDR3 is TGTGCCAGCAGTTTATCGCAGTCCACTGAAGCTTTCTTT. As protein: CASSLSQSTEAFF.

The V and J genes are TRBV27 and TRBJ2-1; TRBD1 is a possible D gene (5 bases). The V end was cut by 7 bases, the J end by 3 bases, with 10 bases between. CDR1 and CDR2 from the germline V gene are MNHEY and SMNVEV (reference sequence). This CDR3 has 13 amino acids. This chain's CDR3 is CASKPGHYNEQFF. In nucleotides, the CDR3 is TGTGCCAGCAAACCCGGACACTACAATGAGCAGTTCTTC.

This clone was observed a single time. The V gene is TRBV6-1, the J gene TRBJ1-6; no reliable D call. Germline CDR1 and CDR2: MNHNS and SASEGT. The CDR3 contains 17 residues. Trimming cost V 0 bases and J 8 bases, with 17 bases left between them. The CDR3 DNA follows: TGTGCCAGCAGTGAAGCGTCCCAACGGATCTCCGATTCACCCCTCCACTTT. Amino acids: CASSEASQRISDSPLHF.

In DNA form, the CDR3 reads TGCAGCGTTGAAAATTCCCCGAACACCGGGGAGCTGTTTTTT. Residues: CSVENSPNTGELFF. The chain uses TRBV29-1 and TRBJ2-2; D remains ambiguous. Trimming cost V 2 bases and J 0 bases, with 7 bases left between them. Germline V gives CDR1 SQVTM, CDR2 ANQGSEA. The CDR3 contains 14 residues.

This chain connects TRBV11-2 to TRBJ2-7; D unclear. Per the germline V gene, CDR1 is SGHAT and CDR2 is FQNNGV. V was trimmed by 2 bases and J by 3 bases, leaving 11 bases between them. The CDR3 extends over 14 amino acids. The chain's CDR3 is CASSLTLPGYEQYF. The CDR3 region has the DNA TGTGCCAGCAGCTTAACCCTTCCCGGCTACGAGCAGTACTTC.

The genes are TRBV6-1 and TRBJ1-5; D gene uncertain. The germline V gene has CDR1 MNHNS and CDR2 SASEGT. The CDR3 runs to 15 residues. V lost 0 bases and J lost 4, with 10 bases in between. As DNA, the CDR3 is TGTGCCAGCAGTGAAGCGTCCGCGGAGAATCAGCCCCAGCATTTT. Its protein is CASSEASAENQPQHF.

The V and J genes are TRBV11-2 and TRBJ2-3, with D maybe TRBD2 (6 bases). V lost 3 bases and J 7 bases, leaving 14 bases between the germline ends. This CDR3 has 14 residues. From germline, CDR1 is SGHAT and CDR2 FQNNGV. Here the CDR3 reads CASSLSLLANTQYF. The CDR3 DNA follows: TGTGCCAGCAGCTTGAGCCTACTAGCAAATACGCAGTATTTT.

CDR3 nucleotides: TGCGCCAGCAGCTCCCATCAGGGGGAAGATACGCAGTATTTT. This sequence encodes CASSSHQGEDTQYF. This chain joins TRBV5-1 and TRBJ2-3; TRBD1 agrees at 7 bases. The germline V gene has CDR1 SGHRS and CDR2 YFSETQ. V dropped 3 bases and J dropped 5; count of bases not matched to a gene: 6. The CDR3 is 14 residues long.

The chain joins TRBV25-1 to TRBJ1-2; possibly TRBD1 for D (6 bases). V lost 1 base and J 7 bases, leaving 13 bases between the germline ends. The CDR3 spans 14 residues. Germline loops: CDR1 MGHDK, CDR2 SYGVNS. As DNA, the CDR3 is TGTGCCAGCAGTGAATTTTACAGGGCCTCTGGCTACACCTTC. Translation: CASSEFYRASGYTF.

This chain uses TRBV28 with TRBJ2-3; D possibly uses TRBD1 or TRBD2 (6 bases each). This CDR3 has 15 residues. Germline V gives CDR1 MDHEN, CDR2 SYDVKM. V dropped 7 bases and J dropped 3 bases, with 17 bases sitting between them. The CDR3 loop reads CASTTRGGPTDTQYF. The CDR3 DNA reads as TGTGCCAGCACCACACGTGGGGGGCCGACAGATACGCAGTATTTT.

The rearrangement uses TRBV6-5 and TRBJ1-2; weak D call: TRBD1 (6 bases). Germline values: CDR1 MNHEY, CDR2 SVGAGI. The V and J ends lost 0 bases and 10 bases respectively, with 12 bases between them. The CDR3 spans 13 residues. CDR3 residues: CASSYSSGTLYTF. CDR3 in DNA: TGTGCCAGCAGTTACTCTTCAGGGACACTCTACACCTTC.

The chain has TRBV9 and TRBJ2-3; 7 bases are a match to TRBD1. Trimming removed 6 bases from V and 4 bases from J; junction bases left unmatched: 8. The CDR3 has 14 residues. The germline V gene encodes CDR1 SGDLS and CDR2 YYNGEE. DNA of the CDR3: TGTGCCAGCAACTCCTACAGGGGCTCAGATACGCAGTATTTT. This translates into CASNSYRGSDTQYF. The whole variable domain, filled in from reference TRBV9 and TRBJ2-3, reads DSGVTQTPKHLITATGQRVTLRCSPRSGDLSVYWYQQSLDQGLQFLIQYYNGEERAKGNILERFSAQQFPDLHSELNLSSLELGDSALYFCASNSYRGSDTQYFGPGTRLTVL.

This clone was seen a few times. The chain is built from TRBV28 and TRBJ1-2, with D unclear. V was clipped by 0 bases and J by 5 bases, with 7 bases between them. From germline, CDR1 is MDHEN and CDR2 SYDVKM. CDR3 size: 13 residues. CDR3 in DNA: TGTGCCAGCAGTTTATGGAGTGCATATGGCTACACCTTC. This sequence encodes CASSLWSAYGYTF.

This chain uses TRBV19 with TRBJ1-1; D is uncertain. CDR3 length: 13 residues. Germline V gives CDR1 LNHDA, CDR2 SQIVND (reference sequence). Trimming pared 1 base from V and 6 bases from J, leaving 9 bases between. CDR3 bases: TGTGCCAGTAGTATAGGTCCCGCCTCTGAAGCTTTCTTT. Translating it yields CASSIGPASEAFF. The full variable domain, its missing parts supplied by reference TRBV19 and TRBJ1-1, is DGGITQSPKYLFRKEGQNVTLSCEQNLNHDAMYWYRQDPGQGLRLIYYSQIVNDFQKGDIAEGYSVSREKKESFPLTVTSAQKNPTAFYLCASSIGPASEAFFGQGTRLTVV.

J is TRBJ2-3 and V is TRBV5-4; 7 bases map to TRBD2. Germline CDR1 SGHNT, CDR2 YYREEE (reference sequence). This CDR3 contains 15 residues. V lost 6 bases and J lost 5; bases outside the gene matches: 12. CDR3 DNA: TGTGCCAGCACCCCTGGGGGAGGGCGGGAAGATACGCAGTATTTT. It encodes CASTPGGGREDTQYF.

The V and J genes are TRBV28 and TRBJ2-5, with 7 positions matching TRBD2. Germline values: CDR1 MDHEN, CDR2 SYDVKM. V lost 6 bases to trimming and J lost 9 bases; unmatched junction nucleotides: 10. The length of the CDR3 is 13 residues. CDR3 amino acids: CASRDPGLQPQYF. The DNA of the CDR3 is TGTGCCAGCAGGGATCCGGGACTACAACCCCAGTACTTC.